The clone carrying this T cell receptor beta chain was seen a single time. The antigen remains undetermined. This record comes from a study of T cell responses to AZD1222 COVID-19 vaccine. Study-wide results and caveats: Spike as a whole was targeted by vaccine-associated CD4 TCRs, dominant at 160-218 and 743-854. The study sampled repertoires only after the peak T cell response. Seropositive status at baseline applied to only a handful of AZD1222 recipients. Donors were largely white British and mainly female; clonal diversity was possibly underestimated.

The CDR3 spans 18 residues. Profiling relied on immunoSEQ multiplex PCR, and the TCRdb table lists in-frame clones only, not all of them. Of about 85,000 clones in the sample, over 85% were seen once. The source of this sequence is an adult in good health. The sample here was peripheral blood, taken on day 0 of AZD1222 vaccination. The rearrangement uses TRBV21-1 and TRBJ2-5; TRBD2 is taken as the D call from the table, unchecked against the DNA. TRBV21-1 is a pseudogene. The CDR3 bases are TGTGCCAGCAGCAAAGCCTCTGAGGCTCGGGGTGAAAAAGAGACCCAGTACTTC. This sequence encodes CASSKASEARGEKETQYF.